This T cell receptor beta chain was recovered during a study of tumor-infiltrating lymphocytes in localized non-small cell lung cancer. For the study at large: Several tumor histologies, both smoking statuses, and some post-neoadjuvant chemotherapy samples were included.

Using immunoSEQ multiplex PCR, the repertoire was profiled, and TCRdb retains in-frame clones only, with some absent. The sample has under 15,000 clones, approximately 70% seen once; the top ten hold 9% to 9.5%. Germline V gene data show CDR1 as SGHDT and CDR2 as YYEEEE. The CDR3 extends over 16 amino acids. Trimming took off 3 bases at V and 0 bases at J, with 15 bases between the two ends. The receptor comes from a human donor with non-small cell lung cancer. The specimen was lung tumor tissue. The chain couples TRBV5-6 to TRBJ1-2, with TRBD1 as a possible D gene (6 bases). The CDR3 loop is CASSWRAGTTNYGYTF. The CDR3 DNA follows: TGTGCCAGCAGCTGGAGGGCCGGGACAACTAACTATGGCTACACCTTC.